This paragraph reports one T cell receptor (beta chain). This record belongs to a study of shared clonotypes between healthy human individuals. Germline CDR1 reads SGHRS; CDR2 reads YFSETQ. The CDR3 contains 13 residues. V lost 5 bases, J lost 2 bases, and 7 bases lay in between. Only in-frame clones appear in the TCRdb table, and some are missing; sequencing was by immunoSEQ multiplex PCR. Of over 850,000 clones detected, approximately 80% appear once; the ten largest clones hold around 0.6%. The gene calls are TRBV5-1 and TRBJ2-2; D unresolved. The sequencing input was memory CD4+ T cells from PBMCs. The subset here: CD45RA-negative fraction. The sequence was obtained from a young man in good health. Some clones in this sample may be carry-over from other donors' samples. Here the CDR3 reads CASRGQNTGELFF. The CDR3 DNA reads TGCGCCAGCAGGGGTCAAAACACCGGGGAGCTGTTTTTT.